The present entry profiles one T cell receptor (beta chain) with its context. Its antigen is not identified. The CDR3 has 15 residues. Germline V gene sequence: CDR1 LNHDA, CDR2 SQIVND (reference sequence). Trimming shortened V by 5 bases and J by 1 base, and 12 bases separated the two germline ends. This sample is part of a study of multiple sclerosis patients with progressive multifocal leukoencephalopathy. Study-wide points: The findings' link to JC virus versus immunocompromise remained uncertain.

Time point denoted: before natalizumab initiation. The survey-level immunoSEQ assay was used. Every PCR reaction included synthetic inline CDR3 controls for all V-J pairings. Assay: immunoSEQ multiplex PCR; the TCRdb copy retains only in-frame clones and omits some. The data show tens of thousands of clones, 80% to 95% seen once. The genes are TRBV19 and TRBJ1-5; D gene ambiguous. Sequenced input: PBMCs. The receptor's source is a young man with multiple sclerosis. The CDR3 here is CASSPRGQSNQPQHF. CDR3 DNA sequence: TGTGCCAGTAGTCCCAGAGGTCAGAGCAATCAGCCCCAGCATTTT.